The 27 T cell receptor beta chains listed next were all sequenced from one sample in a study of regulatory T cells in long-lasting Graves disease. The time point here: newly diagnosed GD, antithyroid drugs for less than 3 months. PBMCs provided the RNA from which the TCR library was made. For TCR beta, libraries came from iRepertoire HTBI primers and Arm-PCR of CDR3 regions. In TCRdb, the multiplex PCR reads were re-called with MiXCR into one record per CDR3 protein. The profile shows fewer than 650,000 distinct CDR3 sequences, roughly 15% of them singletons. A further study also used this sample, focusing on T cells in Graves' hyperthyroidism and ophthalmopathy.

Source: peripheral blood mononuclear cells (PBMCs), taken at new diagnosis, from a patient treated with antithyroid drugs. The origin of the receptors is a woman between 25 and 40 years old with Graves disease.

A remark on this clonotype: One end of the junction does not line up with germline, which may come from a read error. The genes are TRBV29-1 and TRBJ1-6, with 9 bases that match TRBD1. This CDR3 spans 14 amino acids. Germline CDR1 reads SQVTM; CDR2 reads ANQGSEA. CDR3 nucleotide sequence: TGCAGCGTGAAGACAGGGGGGGATAATTCACCCCCCCACTTT. It specifies CSVKTGGDNSPPHF.

About this clonotype: This may be a read error, as it is one base from a much larger clone. The rearrangement links TRBV30 to TRBJ1-4; no reliable D call. Germline CDR1 reads GTSNPN; CDR2 reads SVGIG (reference sequence). CDR3 size: 14 residues. Written as DNA, the CDR3 is TGTGCCTGGAGGGTCGCAGGATCTAATGAAAAACTGCTTTTT. Its protein product is CAWRVAGSNEKLLF.

This clonotype was found a few times. The rearrangement links TRBV10-1 to TRBJ1-1; D not certain. Germline CDR1 reads WNHNN; CDR2 reads SYGVQD (reference sequence). This CDR3 has 13 amino acids. The V gene lost 3 bases and the J gene lost 7 bases, with 12 bases spanning the gap. CDR3 in amino acids: CASSEAVMGEAFF. The CDR3 region has the DNA TGCGCCAGCAGTGAAGCAGTAATGGGTGAAGCTTTCTTT.

This clonotype was detected many times. One end of the junction varies from germline; a read error may be responsible. This sequence joins TRBV12-3 or TRBV12-4 and TRBJ1-5, with 7 positions matching TRBD1. This CDR3 spans 14 amino acids. The CDR3 DNA follows: TGTGCCAGCAGCTTAGGACAGGGCAATCAGCCCCAGCATTTT. It translates to CASSLGQGNQPQHF.

At least ten counts were recorded for this clonotype. The chain uses TRBV12-3 or TRBV12-4 and TRBJ2-1; 10 positions match TRBD2. This CDR3 has 15 residues. The ends lost 6 bases at V and 7 bases at J; junction bases unmatched: 9. The chain's CDR3 is CASSAAGGPMNEQFF. Written as DNA, the CDR3 is TGTGCCAGCAGCGCAGCGGGAGGGCCAATGAATGAGCAGTTCTTC.

The sample holds a few counts of this clonotype. V usage is TRBV30 and J usage is TRBJ2-1, with a tentative D call TRBD2 (6 bases). Germline CDR1 is GTSNPN and CDR2 is SVGIG (reference sequence). Trimming left V 0 bases short and J 5 bases short, with 11 bases between. The CDR3 is made up of 14 amino acids. The CDR3 DNA reads TGTGCCTGGAGTGTACTCTGGACTAACAATGAGCAGTTCTTC. This gives the protein CAWSVLWTNNEQFF.

This clonotype has at least ten counts. V is TRBV12-3 or TRBV12-4 and J is TRBJ1-5, with D unclear. The length of the CDR3 is 13 residues. Trimming pared 5 bases from V and 4 bases from J, leaving 9 bases between. The CDR3 is CASSRIGNQPQHF. CDR3 DNA: TGTGCCAGCAGTAGGATTGGAAATCAGCCCCAGCATTTT.

The chain recombines TRBV30 with TRBJ1-1; D is unclear. CDR1 and CDR2 (germline): GTSNPN, SVGIG (reference sequence). This CDR3 comprises 13 residues. V was pared by 2 bases and J by 3 bases, with 10 bases between. The CDR3 here is CAWSWMGDTEAFF. The CDR3 bases are TGTGCCTGGAGTTGGATGGGTGACACTGAAGCTTTCTTT.

The J gene is TRBJ2-1, the V gene TRBV5-1, with D possibly being TRBD1 or TRBD2 (5 bases each). Germline loops: CDR1 SGHRS, CDR2 YFSETQ. Trimming took off 4 bases at V and 0 bases at J, with 8 bases between the two ends. The CDR3 is 14 amino acids. The DNA for the CDR3 is TGCGCCAGCAGCGGGGGTCACTCCTACAATGAGCAGTTCTTC. Protein product: CASSGGHSYNEQFF.

The rearrangement uses TRBV20-1 and TRBJ2-7; 8 positions match TRBD1. The CDR3 is 11 amino acids. Per germline, CDR1 DFQATT and CDR2 SNEGSKA (reference sequence). In DNA, the CDR3 is TGCAGCGCTGTCCGGACAGGGGAGCAGTACTTC. This sequence encodes CSAVRTGEQYF.

This clonotype has at least ten counts. CDR3 nucleotide sequence: TGTGCCAGCAGCCAACGAGGGGCGAATAGGGAGTCTGAAGCTTTCTTT. This sequence encodes CASSQRGANRESEAFF. This chain joins TRBV3-1 and TRBJ1-1; a weak D match, TRBD1 (5 bases). Germline values: CDR1 LGHDT, CDR2 YNNKEL (reference sequence). V was clipped by 2 bases and J by 6 bases, with 19 bases between them. The CDR3 covers 16 residues.

DNA for the CDR3: TGTGCCAGCAGCTTTGGGACAGGGGCTCCGCCCCAGCATTTT. Translation gives CASSFGTGAPPQHF. The chain links TRBV5-6 to TRBJ1-5; 10 bases are a match to TRBD1. V was pared by 2 bases and J by 9 bases, with 5 bases of the junction left unmatched. The CDR3 is made up of 14 amino acids. Germline CDR1 is SGHDT and CDR2 is YYEEEE.

The rearrangement uses TRBV29-1 and TRBJ2-7; no reliable D call. From germline, CDR1 is SQVTM and CDR2 ANQGSEA. V lost 1 base and J 2 bases, leaving 9 bases between the germline ends. The CDR3 runs to 13 residues. The CDR3 is CSVEVSPTYEQYF. The CDR3 DNA reads as TGCAGCGTTGAAGTCTCCCCTACCTACGAGCAGTACTTC.

The sample holds many counts of this clonotype. The chain combines TRBV18 with TRBJ2-1, with D unresolved. The CDR3 is made up of 15 amino acids. The V end was cut by 2 bases, the J end by 2 bases, with 10 bases between. CDR1 and CDR2 (germline): KGHSH, LQKENI. The CDR3 loop reads CASSPTGPPYNEQFF. As DNA, the CDR3 is TGTGCCAGCTCACCAACGGGCCCGCCCTACAATGAGCAGTTCTTC.

This clonotype was detected a few times. The V and J genes are TRBV19 and TRBJ2-2; possible D gene TRBD1, 6 bases. The CDR3 loop spans 17 amino acids. CDR1 is LNHDA and CDR2 is SQIVND in the germline V gene (reference sequence). V was trimmed by 4 bases and J by 4 bases, leaving 19 bases between them. The CDR3 sequence is CASSTPSDSWGTGELFF. The CDR3 nucleotides read TGTGCCAGTAGTACCCCCTCGGACAGCTGGGGCACCGGGGAGCTGTTTTTT.

This clonotype showed up just a few times. The conserved phenylalanine or tryptophan normally closing the CDR3 is absent here, so this likely arose from a read error. The V call is TRBV12-3 or TRBV12-4, the J call TRBJ2-7; 12 nucleotides align to TRBD2. CDR3 length equals 15 residues. J gave up 6 bases and V 5 bases, and 8 bases lay outside the gene matches. The CDR3 DNA reads as TGTGCCAGCAGTCCAAGACTAGCGGGAGATCGCGAGCAGTACCTC. Translation gives CASSPRLAGDREQYL.

The chain has TRBV7-3 and TRBJ2-2; TRBD2 is a possible D gene (6 bases). Trimming cost V 7 bases and J 6 bases, with 15 bases left between them. The germline CDR1 and CDR2 sequences are SGHTA and FQGTGA. The length of the CDR3 is 14 residues. CDR3 region: CASMMGRDSGELFF. The DNA for the CDR3 is TGTGCCAGCATGATGGGGCGGGATTCCGGGGAGCTGTTTTTT. Together with reference TRBV7-3 and TRBJ2-2, the CDR3 gives the full variable domain: GAGVSQTPSNKVTEKGKYVELRCDPISGHTALYWYRQSLGQGPEFLIYFQGTGAADDSGLPNDRFFAVRPEGSVSTLKIQRTERGDSAVYLCASMMGRDSGELFFGEGSRLTVL.

This clonotype occurred many times. The CDR3 DNA sequence: TGTGCCAGCAGAAGGGGGCTTACCGGGACAACGCAGTATTTT. Protein: CASRRGLTGTTQYF. J is TRBJ2-3 and V is TRBV6-2 or TRBV6-3, with 7 bases that match TRBD1. The CDR3 is 14 amino acids. Losses at the gene ends were 6 bases for V and 9 bases for J; bases not matched to a gene: 12. Germline V gene data show CDR1 as MNHEY and CDR2 as SVGEGT.

CDR3 residues: CASSPSVSSGLFSPSTDTQYF. For the CDR3, the DNA is TGTGCCAGCAGCCCGAGCGTATCTAGCGGGCTTTTTTCCCCTAGCACAGATACGCAGTATTTT. The chain is built from TRBV11-2 and TRBJ2-3; 8 bases align to TRBD2. Germline lookup yields CDR1 SGHAT and CDR2 FQNNGV. This CDR3 region has 21 residues. V was clipped by 5 bases and J by 0 bases; unmatched bases: 22. The full variable domain, in which reference TRBV11-2 and TRBJ2-3 provide the parts outside the CDR3, is EAGVAQSPRYKIIEKRQSVAFWCNPISGHATLYWYQQILGQGPKLLIQFQNNGVVDDSQLPKDRFSAERLKGVDSTLKIQPAKLEDSAVYLCASSPSVSSGLFSPSTDTQYFGPGTRLTVL.

In this sample, this clonotype turned up a few times. The chain employs TRBV6-1 and TRBJ2-7; 15 bases line up with TRBD2. The CDR3 has 18 residues. Germline loops: CDR1 MNHNS, CDR2 SASEGT. V was pared by 6 bases and J by 7 bases, with 16 bases of the junction left unmatched. The CDR3 loop is CASRRTSGRAVGLWEQYF. CDR3 coding DNA: TGTGCCAGCAGAAGGACTAGCGGGAGGGCCGTAGGTCTTTGGGAGCAGTACTTC.

This clonotype was found a few times. The gene calls are TRBV28 and TRBJ1-2; tentative D call: TRBD1 (5 bases). Trimming left V 7 bases short and J 8 bases short, with 17 bases between. The CDR3 sequence is 13 residues long. Germline values: CDR1 MDHEN, CDR2 SYDVKM. The CDR3: CASNRRGLWGYTF. In DNA, the CDR3 is TGTGCCAGCAATAGAAGGGGTCTATGGGGCTACACCTTC.

This rearrangement joins TRBV20-1 to TRBJ1-2; D not resolved. Germline V gene lookup returns CDR1 DFQATT and CDR2 SNEGSKA (reference sequence). V gave up 3 bases and J gave up 7 bases, with 12 bases separating them. This CDR3 spans 12 amino acids. CDR3 in DNA: TGCAGTGCTAGCACGGGAGACGGTGGCTACACCTTC. Translating it yields CSASTGDGGYTF.

This clonotype was found a few times. The chain employs TRBV5-1 and TRBJ2-1; D remains ambiguous. In germline, CDR1 is SGHRS, CDR2 YFSETQ. The CDR3 consists of 15 residues. V lost 0 bases and J lost 4, with 11 bases in between. CDR3 region: CASSLVGYAYNEQFF. The CDR3 bases are TGCGCCAGCAGCTTGGTGGGGTATGCTTACAATGAGCAGTTCTTC.

This clonotype was counted at least ten times. This chain uses TRBV6-2 or TRBV6-3 with TRBJ2-5; the D is unclear. This CDR3 region has 15 residues. The V and J ends lost 5 bases and 7 bases respectively, with 20 bases between them. Looked up from germline, CDR1 is MNHEY and CDR2 is SVGEGT. CDR3 in DNA: TGTGCCAGCAGTGAAAACGGTCAGCTCCTCGGGACCCAGTACTTC. Residues: CASSENGQLLGTQYF.

This clonotype was observed at least ten times. V is TRBV5-1 and J is TRBJ2-1; the D gene is possibly TRBD2 (6 bases). This CDR3 is 17 amino acids long. V dropped 1 base and J dropped 7 bases, with 21 bases sitting between them. CDR1 and CDR2 from the germline V gene are SGHRS and YFSETQ. The CDR3 bases are TGCGCCAGCAGCTTGAATCGGGGGTTCGATGGTGGGAATGAGCAGTTCTTC. Its translation: CASSLNRGFDGGNEQFF.

This sequence joins TRBV7-2 and TRBJ2-7; 10 bases line up with TRBD2. Germline assignment: CDR1 SGHTA and CDR2 FQGNSA. V dropped 4 bases and J dropped 0; count of bases not matched to a gene: 6. This CDR3 is 16 amino acids long. CDR3 protein: CASSYFGTSASYEQYF. The CDR3 nucleotides read TGTGCCAGCAGCTATTTTGGGACTAGCGCCTCCTACGAGCAGTACTTC.

This clonotype has at least ten counts. The chain recombines TRBV6-2 or TRBV6-3 with TRBJ1-1, with D perhaps matching TRBD1 (5 bases). The CDR3 runs 13 residues. Trimming removed 10 bases from V and 3 bases from J, with 15 bases in between. Germline-derived CDR1 and CDR2 are MNHEY and SVGEGT. The CDR3 is CATSTGGDTEAFF. DNA for the CDR3: TGTGCCACGTCCACGGGGGGAGACACTGAAGCTTTCTTT.